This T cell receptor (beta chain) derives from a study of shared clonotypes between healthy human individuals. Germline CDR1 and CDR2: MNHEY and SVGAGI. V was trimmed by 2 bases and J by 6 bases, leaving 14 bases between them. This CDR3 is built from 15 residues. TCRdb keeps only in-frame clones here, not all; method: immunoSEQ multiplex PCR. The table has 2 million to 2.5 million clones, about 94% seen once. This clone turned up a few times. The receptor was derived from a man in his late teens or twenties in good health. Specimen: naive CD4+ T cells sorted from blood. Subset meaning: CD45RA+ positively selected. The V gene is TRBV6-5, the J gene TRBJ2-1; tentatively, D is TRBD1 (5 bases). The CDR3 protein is CASSYDRTRINEQFF. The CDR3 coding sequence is TGTGCCAGCAGTTACGACAGAACCAGGATCAATGAGCAGTTCTTC.